The following is a T cell receptor (beta chain) sequence with its context. This entry comes from a study of blood T cells in healthy people across ages. The use of a sample-barcoded 5' primer and a J-beta primer mix characterized a second PCR of roughly 6 to 11 cycles. MiXCR, run by TCRdb on the 5' RACE reads, gives a single entry per CDR3 protein. The repertoire has hundreds of thousands of distinct CDR3 sequences, less than 70% of them found once; the top ten carry under 50%. The germline V gene has CDR1 MGHDK and CDR2 SYGVNS. CDR3 length: 15 residues. V lost 4 bases and J 8 bases, leaving 20 bases between the germline ends.

The sequence derives from a man older than 75 in good health. This chain links TRBV25-1 with TRBJ1-2, with D unresolved. Sequenced material: blood. The chain's CDR3 is CASSAKSSVLSGYTF. The CDR3 nucleotides read TGTGCCAGCAGTGCGAAATCCTCAGTTCTGAGCGGCTACACCTTC.